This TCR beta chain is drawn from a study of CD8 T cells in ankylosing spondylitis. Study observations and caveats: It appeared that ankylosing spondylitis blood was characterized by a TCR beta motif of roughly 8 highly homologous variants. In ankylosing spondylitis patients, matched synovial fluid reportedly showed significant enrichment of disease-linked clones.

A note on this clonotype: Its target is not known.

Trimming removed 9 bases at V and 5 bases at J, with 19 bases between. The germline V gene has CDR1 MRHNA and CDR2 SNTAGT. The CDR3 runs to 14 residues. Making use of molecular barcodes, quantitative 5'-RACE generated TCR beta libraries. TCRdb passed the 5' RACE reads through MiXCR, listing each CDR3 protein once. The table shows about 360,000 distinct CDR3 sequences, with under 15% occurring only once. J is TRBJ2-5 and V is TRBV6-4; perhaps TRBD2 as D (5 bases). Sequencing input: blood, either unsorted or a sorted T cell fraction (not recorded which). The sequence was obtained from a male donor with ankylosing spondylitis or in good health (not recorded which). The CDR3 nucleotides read TGTGCCAGTTCCCCTACACCAGGCGGGGAGACCCAGTACTTC. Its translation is CASSPTPGGETQYF.